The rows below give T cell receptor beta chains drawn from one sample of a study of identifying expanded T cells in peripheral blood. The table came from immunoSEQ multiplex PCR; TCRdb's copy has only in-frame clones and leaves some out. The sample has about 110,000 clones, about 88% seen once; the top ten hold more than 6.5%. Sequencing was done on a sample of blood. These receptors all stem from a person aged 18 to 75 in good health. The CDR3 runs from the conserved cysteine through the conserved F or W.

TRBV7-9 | CASSLLSGGGNIQYF
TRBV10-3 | CAISEMGQMNTEAFF
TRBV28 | CASSSPSGSSYEQYF
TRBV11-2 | CASSLDRGPQLYNSPLHF
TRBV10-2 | CASSEFLRSQPQHF
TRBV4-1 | CASSQDHQQVSYEQYF
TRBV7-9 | CASSPTETNYGYTF
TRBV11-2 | CASSPIQETQYF
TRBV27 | CASSLLAGVDYGYTF
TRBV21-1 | CASSTGEGVAYNEQFF
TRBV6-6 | CATVTGTPNTEAFF
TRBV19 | CASSRQGVSTTNEKLFF
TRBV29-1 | CSVGDRGFTNEKLFF
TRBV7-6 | CASSKTAGPYEQYF
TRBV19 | CASSPVTGSTDTQYF
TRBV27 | CASSLRRFTDTQYF
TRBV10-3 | CAIRGGRGSEQYF
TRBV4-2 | CASSQERSGGSYEQYF
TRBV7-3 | CASSWKGRTEAFF
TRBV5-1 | CASSFGTGNNEKLFF
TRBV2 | CASSPDSADTQYF
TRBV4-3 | CASSRDRVYEQYF
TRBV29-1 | CSVGPNYGYTF
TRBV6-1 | CASSEAARGLGETQYF
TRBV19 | CASSISAFSNQPQHF
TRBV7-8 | CASSSVSGDYNSPLHF
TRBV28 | CASSPPGQGLNYGYTF
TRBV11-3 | CASSPRIGLAGTGELFF
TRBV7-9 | CASSPNVGIPAYGYTF
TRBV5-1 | CASSWILGRAYNEQFF
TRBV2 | CASSEWGVSGNTIYF
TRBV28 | CASSPTAYEQYF
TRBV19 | CASGPVPSGETQYF
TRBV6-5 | CASSFMGTGARDEQYF
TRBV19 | CASSAGQGDQRWDF
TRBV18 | CASSPPDNSDTIYF
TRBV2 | CASVRQGNTEAFF
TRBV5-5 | CASSRGDRMNTGELFF
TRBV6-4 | CASSDSPGSGYTF
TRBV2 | CASSPLGTGREETQYF
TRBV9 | CASSVGQGWRLGNTIYF
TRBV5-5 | CASSLQGFGNTIYF
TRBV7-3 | CASQEGPLDEQYF
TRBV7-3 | CASSFWTLGSYNEQFF
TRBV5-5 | CASSLDTAGDTQYF
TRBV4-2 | CASKGQGGQPQHF
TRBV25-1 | CASSEDGRTADTQYF
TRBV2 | CASSEWRQYNEQFF
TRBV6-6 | CASRRDRGADTQYF
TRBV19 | CASSDPGEAKNIQYF
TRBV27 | CASNLRGAGELFF
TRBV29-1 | CSAQGQGKYGYTF
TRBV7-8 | CASSLSQASEAFF
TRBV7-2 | CASSPEYSTYEQYF